The 29 T cell receptor beta chains below were found in one sample sequenced in a study of blood T cell repertoires in COVID-19. Sequencing used immunoSEQ multiplex PCR; TCRdb keeps in-frame clones, though not all of them. The data show roughly 390,000 clones, with 85% seen just once and approximately 3.7% held by the top ten. What was sequenced was peripheral blood. These receptors all come from a woman between 18 and 29 years old with acute or convalescent COVID-19.

The gene calls are TRBV19 and TRBJ1-5; D is undetermined. Trimming shortened V by 10 bases and J by 3 bases, and 16 bases separated the two germline ends. The CDR3 contains 14 residues. Germline CDR1 reads LNHDA; CDR2 reads SQIVND (reference sequence). This chain's CDR3 is CAIGIRGNNQPQHF. DNA of the CDR3: TGTGCCATCGGAATCCGAGGTAACAATCAGCCCCAGCATTTT.

This chain uses TRBV24-1 with TRBJ2-7; 9 nucleotides agree with TRBD2. V lost 5 bases and J lost 3; bases outside the gene matches: 7. The germline V gene encodes CDR1 KGHDR and CDR2 SFDVKD. The CDR3 runs to 15 residues. CDR3 region: CATSAPAGGSYEQYF. The CDR3 DNA is TGTGCCACCAGTGCTCCAGCGGGAGGTAGCTACGAGCAGTACTTC.

The chain carries TRBV6-6 and TRBJ1-5; D unresolved. Germline CDR1 is MNHNY and CDR2 is SVGAGI (reference sequence). The CDR3 totals 13 residues. Trimming removed 2 bases at V and 13 bases at J, with 15 bases between. This chain's CDR3 is CASSYRQVISQHF. Written as DNA, the CDR3 is TGTGCCAGCAGTTACAGGCAGGTGATATCGCAGCATTTT.

The chain links TRBV19 to TRBJ1-1; TRBD1 is a possible D gene (6 bases). Germline assignment: CDR1 LNHDA and CDR2 SQIVND (reference sequence). This CDR3 contains 14 residues. V lost 6 bases and J 5 bases, leaving 16 bases between the germline ends. The CDR3 spells CASRSGGQWTEAFF. The CDR3 DNA follows: TGTGCCAGTAGGAGCGGGGGGCAATGGACTGAAGCTTTCTTT.

The CDR3 sequence: CASSLIPGLAGGGDTQYF. In DNA, the CDR3 is TGCGCCAGCAGCTTGATTCCCGGCCTAGCGGGAGGCGGAGATACGCAGTATTTT. The V gene is TRBV5-1, the J gene TRBJ2-3; 11 bases are shared with TRBD2. The CDR3 has 18 residues. The trim removed 1 base at V and 5 bases at J, leaving 12 bases unmatched. In germline, CDR1 is SGHRS, CDR2 YFSETQ.

The chain uses TRBV12-3 or TRBV12-4 and TRBJ1-2; no clear D gene. V gave up 7 bases and J gave up 4 bases, with 13 bases separating them. This CDR3 spans 13 amino acids. CDR3 residues: CASTLGESYGYTF. As DNA, the CDR3 is TGTGCCAGCACCCTCGGGGAGAGCTATGGCTACACCTTC.

The chain employs TRBV6-2 or TRBV6-3 and TRBJ1-5; D uncertain. This CDR3 has 19 amino acids. The germline V gene encodes CDR1 MNHEY and CDR2 SVGEGT. The V and J ends lost 1 base and 2 bases respectively, with 21 bases between them. The CDR3 DNA follows: TGTGCCAGCAGTTACTACCCGGGTCCGGGTTCCCTCCGCAATCAGCCCCAGCATTTT. As protein: CASSYYPGPGSLRNQPQHF.

V is TRBV28 and J is TRBJ2-3; D is possibly TRBD2 (6 bases). Germline V gene data show CDR1 as MDHEN and CDR2 as SYDVKM. With 6 bases removed from V and 1 base from J, the gap between germline ends came to 8 bases. The CDR3 has 13 residues. The CDR3 sequence is CASSPGGTDTQYF. The DNA for the CDR3 is TGTGCCAGCAGCCCGGGGGGCACAGATACGCAGTATTTT.

The chain is built from TRBV6-5 and TRBJ1-1, with TRBD1 as a possible D gene (5 bases). V was trimmed by 1 base and J by 1 base, leaving 7 bases between them. There are 14 residues in the CDR3. Germline values: CDR1 MNHEY, CDR2 SVGAGI. The CDR3 region is CASSYLTENTEAFF. The DNA for the CDR3 is TGTGCCAGCAGTTACTTGACAGAGAACACTGAAGCTTTCTTT.

V and J are TRBV27 and TRBJ1-5; D gene ambiguous. This CDR3 has 16 amino acids. The V end lost 2 bases, the J end lost 6 bases, and 17 bases lay between the germline ends. In germline, CDR1 is MNHEY, CDR2 SMNVEV (reference sequence). The CDR3 here is CASSLRGPLGGQPQHF. The CDR3 bases are TGTGCCAGCAGTTTACGGGGTCCCTTAGGAGGTCAGCCCCAGCATTTT.

The chain joins TRBV28 to TRBJ1-1; 9 nucleotides line up with TRBD1. Germline values: CDR1 MDHEN, CDR2 SYDVKM. The CDR3 loop spans 14 amino acids. Unmatched junction bases numbered 7, after V lost 8 bases and J lost 3 bases. The CDR3 here is CASFSGTGHTEAFF. The CDR3 DNA follows: TGTGCCAGCTTCTCTGGGACAGGGCACACTGAAGCTTTCTTT.

The V and J genes are TRBV6-4 and TRBJ1-2; a possible D gene is TRBD1 (6 bases). CDR1 MRHNA and CDR2 SNTAGT come from the germline V gene. The CDR3 runs to 17 residues. V was shortened by 3 bases and J by 3 bases, with 20 bases between the two germline ends. CDR3 in DNA: TGTGCCAGCAGTGAAGAAGAGAAGAAGGACAGTGACTATGGCTACACCTTC. It encodes CASSEEEKKDSDYGYTF.

This chain uses TRBV18 with TRBJ1-2; D uncertain. V lost 6 bases to trimming and J lost 4 bases, with 15 bases between them. Germline loops: CDR1 KGHSH, CDR2 LQKENI. This CDR3 contains 14 residues. CDR3 loop: CASSLKDPGYGYTF. For the CDR3, the DNA is TGTGCCAGCTCCCTAAAAGATCCCGGCTATGGCTACACCTTC.

The chain uses TRBV12-3 or TRBV12-4 and TRBJ2-5, with a tentative D call TRBD2 (5 bases). V shed 2 bases and J shed 3 bases, with 7 bases lying between them. The CDR3 has 13 residues. The CDR3 sequence: CASSLMREETQYF. In DNA, the CDR3 is TGTGCCAGCAGTTTAATGCGGGAAGAGACCCAGTACTTC.

The rearrangement uses TRBV4-2 and TRBJ2-2; 10 bases fit TRBD1. Germline trimming cut 4 bases from V and 5 bases from J; bases unmatched to any gene: 7. The V gene's germline CDR1 is LGHNA and CDR2 YNFKEQ. This CDR3 is built from 16 residues. The CDR3 DNA reads as TGTGCCAGCAGCCCCCACCGGGACAGGGGTACCGGGGAGCTGTTTTTT. Encoded protein: CASSPHRDRGTGELFF.

The rearrangement joins TRBV2 to TRBJ1-1; D is possibly TRBD1 (5 bases). V shed 6 bases and J shed 0 bases, with 26 bases lying between them. Germline loops: CDR1 SNHLY, CDR2 FYNNEI. The CDR3 loop spans 19 amino acids. The chain's CDR3 is CASRRRDGGPTTLNTEAFF. For the CDR3, the DNA is TGTGCCAGCAGACGGAGGGATGGGGGACCCACGACTTTGAACACTGAAGCTTTCTTT.

CDR3 sequence: CASSLRGGPYNEQFF. The CDR3 DNA reads as TGTGCCAGCAGCTTGAGGGGGGGCCCCTACAATGAGCAGTTCTTC. The chain employs TRBV5-6 and TRBJ2-1; tentatively, D is TRBD2 (7 bases). The germline gives CDR1 SGHDT, CDR2 YYEEEE. V shed 1 base and J shed 2 bases, with 10 bases lying between them. This CDR3 comprises 15 residues.

The chain has TRBV6-5 and TRBJ2-1; 8 bases fit TRBD2. The CDR3 contains 15 residues. Germline trimming cut 6 bases from V and 4 bases from J; bases unmatched to any gene: 8. Germline V CDR1 and CDR2: MNHEY, SVGAGI. The DNA of the CDR3 is TGTGCCAGCAGCATGACGAGCGGGAGTTACAATGAGCAGTTCTTC. Translating it yields CASSMTSGSYNEQFF.

Only a few counts were recorded for this clone. The chain combines TRBV6-1 with TRBJ1-1; the match to TRBD1 covers 9 bases. The germline CDR1 and CDR2 sequences are MNHNS and SASEGT. This CDR3 is built from 17 residues. V was pared by 3 bases and J by 5 bases, with 13 bases of the junction left unmatched. The CDR3 nucleotides read TGTGCCAGCAGTGATACCTGGGACAGGGTATTTCGGACTGAAGCTTTCTTT. Translating it yields CASSDTWDRVFRTEAFF.

This chain links TRBV28 with TRBJ2-3, with 8 bases lining up with TRBD2. V shed 6 bases, J shed 6 bases, and the junction held 11 bases outside the gene matches. The length of the CDR3 is 15 residues. CDR1 and CDR2 from the germline V gene are MDHEN and SYDVKM. The chain's CDR3 is CASSPERERPDTQYF. The CDR3 region has the DNA TGTGCCAGCAGCCCTGAGCGGGAGCGACCCGATACGCAGTATTTT.

The chain combines TRBV5-6 with TRBJ2-2; 7 bases align to TRBD1. V gave up 5 bases and J gave up 3 bases; unmatched junction bases: 10. This CDR3 comprises 16 residues. Germline V gene lookup returns CDR1 SGHDT and CDR2 YYEEEE. CDR3 nucleotide sequence: TGTGCCAGCAGAGAAGAAGGACAGGTCTACACCGGGGAGCTGTTTTTT. Translating it yields CASREEGQVYTGELFF.

The V gene is TRBV6-6, the J gene TRBJ2-3; no reliable D call. V gave up 5 bases and J gave up 4 bases, with 16 bases separating them. Germline CDR1 and CDR2: MNHNY and SVGAGI (reference sequence). This CDR3 has 15 residues. The CDR3 DNA reads as TGTGCCAGCAGTCCCGGTCCCCGGCAGGCAGATACGCAGTATTTT. This gives the protein CASSPGPRQADTQYF.

This rearrangement joins TRBV7-9 to TRBJ1-4; possible D gene TRBD1, 6 bases. The ends were cut back, 5 bases at V and 5 bases at J, with 15 bases in the middle. The CDR3 covers 15 residues. Germline V gives CDR1 SEHNR, CDR2 FQNEAQ (reference sequence). The CDR3 spells CASSPNRDTNEKLFF. The CDR3 bases are TGTGCCAGCAGCCCCAACCGGGACACGAATGAAAAACTGTTTTTT.

The V and J genes are TRBV7-9 and TRBJ2-5, with D unclear. V shed 1 base and J shed 5 bases, with 5 bases lying between them. The germline CDR1 and CDR2 sequences are SEHNR and FQNEAQ (reference sequence). This CDR3 is built from 12 residues. The CDR3 reads CASSLVSETQYF. CDR3 nucleotides: TGTGCCAGCAGCTTAGTATCGGAGACCCAGTACTTC.

The chain employs TRBV5-6 and TRBJ1-2, with 8 bases fitting TRBD1. The CDR3 is 16 residues long. J gave up 8 bases and V 4 bases, and 16 bases lay outside the gene matches. Germline CDR1 and CDR2: SGHDT and YYEEEE. In nucleotides, the CDR3 is TGTGCCAGCAGCGGGATGGTCGAACAGGGGGTCGGCGGCTACACCTTC. Translating gives CASSGMVEQGVGGYTF.

V and J are TRBV7-3 and TRBJ2-3; TRBD2 aligns across 7 bases. This CDR3 is 13 amino acids long. Germline lookup yields CDR1 SGHTA and CDR2 FQGTGA. J lost 6 bases, V lost 3 bases, and 3 bases had no gene match. CDR3 nucleotide sequence: TGTGCCAGCAGCTTTATCGGGGGGGATACGCAGTATTTT. Amino acids: CASSFIGGDTQYF.

The rearrangement uses TRBV28 and TRBJ1-4; 7 bases line up with TRBD1. With 6 bases clipped from V and 4 bases from J, the junction kept 8 bases outside the gene matches. The germline V gene has CDR1 MDHEN and CDR2 SYDVKM. The CDR3 extends over 15 amino acids. CDR3 loop: CASRFQGGDNEKLFF. Here the CDR3 DNA reads TGTGCCAGCAGGTTCCAGGGGGGAGATAATGAAAAACTGTTTTTT.

CDR3 sequence reads: CASSLGQGRGYGYTF. The CDR3 DNA reads as TGTGCCAGCAGTCTCGGACAGGGGCGGGGCTATGGCTACACCTTC. The rearrangement joins TRBV6-5 to TRBJ1-2, with 9 bases aligning to TRBD1. Trimming cost V 5 bases and J 4 bases; bases outside gene matches: 8. The CDR3 is made up of 15 amino acids. Per germline, CDR1 MNHEY and CDR2 SVGAGI.

The genes are TRBV9 and TRBJ2-3; D remains ambiguous. V shed 0 bases and J shed 6 bases, with 5 bases lying between them. The CDR3 has 12 residues. Germline CDR1 is SGDLS and CDR2 is YYNGEE. The CDR3 loop is CASSVDRDTQYF. The CDR3 coding sequence is TGTGCCAGCAGCGTAGACCGGGATACGCAGTATTTT.